This TCR beta chain was sequenced for a study of CD8+CD57+ T cells in acquired aplastic anemia. Patients selected for sequencing had displayed CD8+CD57+ cell expansion by flow cytometry. For CDR3 and TCR beta VDJ profiling, genomic DNA was the template used. MiXCR, applied by TCRdb to the reads, yields one record per CDR3 protein. The table has more than 150,000 distinct CDR3 sequences, 48% seen once. Unmatched junction bases numbered 6, after V lost 1 base and J lost 4 bases. This CDR3 region has 15 residues. CDR1 and CDR2 (germline): KGHSH, LQKENI. The gene calls are TRBV18 and TRBJ1-1; 7 bases agree with TRBD1. The sequence was obtained from a human donor with aplastic anemia. The sample was sorted CD4+, CD8+, or CD8+CD57+ T cells (not recorded which) from PBMCs. CDR3 in amino acids: CASSPRDSSLTEAFF. The CDR3 nucleotides read TGTGCCAGCTCACCACGGGACAGTAGTCTCACTGAAGCTTTCTTT.